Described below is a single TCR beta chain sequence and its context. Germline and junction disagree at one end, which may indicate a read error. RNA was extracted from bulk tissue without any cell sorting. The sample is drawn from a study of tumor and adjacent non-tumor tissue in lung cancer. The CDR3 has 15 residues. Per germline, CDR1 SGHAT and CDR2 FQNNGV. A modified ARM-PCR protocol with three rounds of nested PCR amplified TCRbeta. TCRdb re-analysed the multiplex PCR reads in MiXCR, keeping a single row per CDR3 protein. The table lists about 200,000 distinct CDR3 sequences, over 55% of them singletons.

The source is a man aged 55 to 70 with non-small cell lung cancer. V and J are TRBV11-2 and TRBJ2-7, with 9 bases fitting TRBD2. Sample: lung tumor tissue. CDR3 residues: CASSLGVASGDEQYF. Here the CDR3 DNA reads TGTGCTAGCAGCTTAGGTGTCGCTAGCGGGGACGAGCAGTACTTC.